A selection of T cell receptor beta chains follows, all from one sample in a study of CD8 T cells in Susac syndrome. TCRdb analysed the immunoSEQ multiplex PCR reads with MiXCR anew, one entry per CDR3 protein. The sample lists about 120,000 distinct CDR3 sequences, roughly 91% occurring once. Sequenced: CD4+ T cells from PBMCs. Receptors originate from a human donor in good health. Each CDR3 is given with its conserved first and last residue. Each record gives: V gene, J gene, clone size, D gene, CDR3 DNA, CDR3 protein. D genes are given only for firm matches. Some rows have no size entry. The others give once, few or many, or a class for an expanded clone.

>TRBV20-1|TRBJ2-7|-|TRBD1
TGCAGTGCTAGGGACAGGGTCGGCCACGAGCAGTACTTC
CSARDRVGHEQYF
>TRBV7-2|TRBJ2-1|-|TRBD2
TGTGCCAGCAGCTTAGCCCCTAGCGGGGGGGGGTTCTACAATGAGCAGTTCTTC
CASSLAPSGGGFYNEQFF
>TRBV4-2|TRBJ2-7|-|TRBD2
TGTGCCAGCAGCCAAGAAGTCGGACTAGCGGGAAGGGGCGAGCAGTACTTC
CASSQEVGLAGRGEQYF
>TRBV10-3|TRBJ1-3|-|-
TGTGCCATCAGACCCGAAGGGGGCTCTGGAAACACCATATATTTT
CAIRPEGGSGNTIYF
>TRBV5-6|TRBJ1-2|-|-
TGTGCCAGCAGCTCGCTCGGGGGTTTGACGCATGGCTACACCTTC
CASSSLGGLTHGYTF
>TRBV7-3|TRBJ1-1|-|TRBD1
TGTGCCAGCAGCCGGGACAGTGACACTGAAGCTTTCTTT
CASSRDSDTEAFF
>TRBV5-1|TRBJ1-1|-|TRBD1
TGCGCCAGCAGCCCGAAGACAGGGCTGGGCACTGAAGCTTTCTTT
CASSPKTGLGTEAFF
>TRBV7-9|TRBJ2-3|-|-
TGTGCCAGCAGCTCGGACGCCTCACAGCTTGGTACGCAGTATTTT
CASSSDASQLGTQYF
>TRBV20-1|TRBJ1-6|-|-
TGCAGTGGGGGGGTCGGGATGGGTTCACCCCTCCACTTT
CSGGVGMGSPLHF
>TRBV4-3|TRBJ1-2|-|-
TGCGCCAGCAGCCAAGATTACGACAGGTCCTATGGCTACACCTTC
CASSQDYDRSYGYTF
>TRBV6-2/TRBV6-3|TRBJ2-3|-|-
TGTGCCAGCAGTTGGACGGAAGACAGCACAGATACGCAGTATTTT
CASSWTEDSTDTQYF
>TRBV7-3|TRBJ2-1|-|-
TGTGCCAGCAGCCCCCAGTTTGCAGCGAGCTCCTACAATGAGCAGTTCTTC
CASSPQFAASSYNEQFF
>TRBV29-1|TRBJ2-7|-|TRBD2
TGCAGCGTTGAGTCGGCGGGAGAGTCCTACGAGCAGTACTTC
CSVESAGESYEQYF
>TRBV3-1|TRBJ1-5|-|-
TGTGCCAGCAGCCAAGATTTAGGGGTTGGCAATCAGCCCCAGCATTTT
CASSQDLGVGNQPQHF
>TRBV5-5|TRBJ2-7|-|-
TGTGCCAGCAGCTTGTTTGTCTTGGCAGGGACCTTTTACGAGCAGTACTTC
CASSLFVLAGTFYEQYF
>TRBV12-3/TRBV12-4|TRBJ1-1|once|-
TGTGCCAGCAGTCAAAACATGAACACTGAAGCTTTCTTT
CASSQNMNTEAFF
>TRBV6-2/TRBV6-3|TRBJ2-7|-|TRBD1
TGTGCCAGCAGTTACGACAGGGTCTACGAGCAGTACTTC
CASSYDRVYEQYF